A single sample gave rise to the 18 T cell receptor beta chains below, sequenced in a study of shared clonotypes between healthy human individuals. CD45RO-negative, CCR7-selected cells formed the naive CD8 fraction, which excluded terminally differentiated effector memory CD45RA+ cells. Here immunoSEQ multiplex PCR was the method, and the copy in TCRdb shows in-frame clones only, minus some. The profile covers 560,000 or so clones, with about 96% appearing a single time and 0.11% taken by the ten largest. Sequencing was performed on naive CD8+ T cells sorted from blood. All receptors come from a woman younger than 45 in good health.

The chain links TRBV11-2 to TRBJ2-7, with D tentatively TRBD2 (6 bases). V gave up 5 bases and J gave up 0 bases, with 20 bases separating them. Germline CDR1 SGHAT, CDR2 FQNNGV. The CDR3 runs to 17 residues. The CDR3 DNA is TGTGCCAGCAGCCCTCCGCCTACTAGCTTTCTCTCCTACGAGCAGTACTTC. Translated, it gives CASSPPPTSFLSYEQYF. Supplemented by reference TRBV11-2 and TRBJ2-7, the full variable domain reads EAGVAQSPRYKIIEKRQSVAFWCNPISGHATLYWYQQILGQGPKLLIQFQNNGVVDDSQLPKDRFSAERLKGVDSTLKIQPAKLEDSAVYLCASSPPPTSFLSYEQYFGPGTRLTVT.

The chain joins TRBV5-1 to TRBJ2-7; 11 bases fit TRBD2. The CDR3 length is 15 residues. In germline, CDR1 is SGHRS, CDR2 YFSETQ. Germline trimming cut 3 bases from V and 1 base from J; bases unmatched to any gene: 3. DNA of the CDR3: TGCGCCAGCAGCTGGGGACTAGCGGAGTCCTACGAGCAGTACTTC. It encodes CASSWGLAESYEQYF.

This chain links TRBV10-3 with TRBJ1-5; 9 positions agree with TRBD1. This CDR3 has 17 amino acids. Germline V CDR1 and CDR2: ENHRY, SYGVKD. The J segment lost 3 bases and the V segment lost 0 bases, leaving 6 bases of the junction unmatched. The CDR3 spells CAISESHRTGANQPQHF. CDR3 coding DNA: TGTGCCATCAGTGAGTCCCACAGGACAGGGGCCAATCAGCCCCAGCATTTT.

The chain joins TRBV7-9 to TRBJ2-2; the match to TRBD2 covers 11 bases. This CDR3 is built from 19 residues. The V gene end was trimmed by 4 bases and the J gene end by 0 bases; junction bases not matched to a gene: 10. The germline V gene encodes CDR1 SEHNR and CDR2 FQNEAQ (reference sequence). The chain's CDR3 is CASSSGETSGTPNTGELFF. CDR3 sequence (DNA): TGTGCCAGCAGCTCCGGAGAGACTAGCGGGACGCCGAACACCGGGGAGCTGTTTTTT.

The chain joins TRBV29-1 to TRBJ2-1; 10 nucleotides match TRBD2. Germline CDR1 and CDR2: SQVTM and ANQGSEA. The CDR3 runs 15 residues. The trim removed 0 bases at V and 9 bases at J, leaving 8 bases unmatched. CDR3 sequence (DNA): TGCAGCGTTGAAGATAGGCCTAGCGGGAGTATTGAGCAGTTCTTC. Translating gives CSVEDRPSGSIEQFF.

The CDR3 DNA reads as TGTGCCAGCAGCCAAGATCGTCTAGGACTAGCGGGGGTCAATGAGCAGTTCTTC. Translated, it gives CASSQDRLGLAGVNEQFF. This rearrangement joins TRBV4-2 to TRBJ2-1, with 13 nucleotides matching TRBD2. The length of the CDR3 is 18 residues. The ends lost 0 bases at V and 6 bases at J; junction bases unmatched: 8. Germline CDR1 and CDR2: LGHNA and YNFKEQ.

The chain is built from TRBV28 and TRBJ1-5; D is possibly TRBD1 (6 bases). Between the trimmed V and J ends, which lost 4 bases and 0 bases, there was a span of 13 bases. Germline V gives CDR1 MDHEN, CDR2 SYDVKM. The CDR3 contains 16 residues. CDR3 sequence reads: CASSWGTPNSNQPQHF. As DNA, the CDR3 is TGTGCCAGCAGTTGGGGGACACCCAATAGCAATCAGCCCCAGCATTTT.

The J gene is TRBJ2-7, the V gene TRBV5-4, with D possibly TRBD1 on 6 matching bases. This CDR3 spans 13 amino acids. V lost 0 bases and J lost 6, with 10 bases in between. Germline V gene sequence: CDR1 SGHNT, CDR2 YYREEE (reference sequence). CDR3 in amino acids: CASSLVQGLEQYF. As DNA, the CDR3 is TGTGCCAGCAGCTTGGTGCAGGGGCTCGAGCAGTACTTC.

The chain joins TRBV19 to TRBJ1-5; D is uncertain. The V and J ends lost 7 bases and 0 bases respectively, with 22 bases between them. CDR1 LNHDA and CDR2 SQIVND come from the germline V gene (reference sequence). The CDR3 loop spans 18 amino acids. CDR3 sequence: CASTAPGADFNSNQPQHF. CDR3 in DNA: TGTGCCAGTACCGCCCCGGGCGCCGACTTCAATAGCAATCAGCCCCAGCATTTT. Together with reference TRBV19 and TRBJ1-5, the CDR3 gives the full variable domain: DGGITQSPKYLFRKEGQNVTLSCEQNLNHDAMYWYRQDPGQGLRLIYYSQIVNDFQKGDIAEGYSVSREKKESFPLTVTSAQKNPTAFYLCASTAPGADFNSNQPQHFGDGTRLSIL.

This chain connects TRBV5-4 to TRBJ2-7; 11 bases map to TRBD1. The CDR3 is made up of 15 amino acids. With V trimmed by 4 bases and J by 5 bases, 8 bases remained unmatched. Per germline, CDR1 SGHNT and CDR2 YYREEE (reference sequence). The CDR3 sequence is CASSLTGQGAHEQYF. The CDR3 DNA reads as TGTGCCAGCAGCCTCACCGGACAGGGGGCCCACGAGCAGTACTTC.

The chain carries TRBV6-6 and TRBJ2-2, with D uncertain. This CDR3 is built from 14 residues. Looked up from germline, CDR1 is MNHNY and CDR2 is SVGAGI (reference sequence). Trimming removed 2 bases from V and 3 bases from J, with 7 bases in between. CDR3 sequence: CASSYISDTGELFF. The CDR3 nucleotides read TGTGCCAGCAGTTACATCTCTGACACCGGGGAGCTGTTTTTT.

J is TRBJ2-1 and V is TRBV6-5; tentatively, D is TRBD2 (5 bases). The CDR3 has 13 amino acids. V lost 6 bases and J lost 9, with 15 bases in between. Germline CDR1 and CDR2: MNHEY and SVGAGI. CDR3 DNA: TGTGCCAGCAGAGTACTAGAGAGGTCTGAGCAGTTCTTC. The encoded protein is CASRVLERSEQFF.

Only a few counts were recorded for this clone. Distinct nucleotide sequences in the sample also encode this CDR3. V usage is TRBV7-9 and J usage is TRBJ2-7, with no clear D. Germline CDR1 and CDR2: SEHNR and FQNEAQ (reference sequence). V lost 1 base and J lost 4, with 5 bases in between. This CDR3 region has 12 residues. In DNA, the CDR3 is TGTGCCAGCAGCTTAGTAGCTTACGAGCAGTACTTC. Translated, it gives CASSLVAYEQYF. Full variable domain (remainder filled in from reference TRBV7-9 and TRBJ2-7): DTGVSQNPRHKITKRGQNVTFRCDPISEHNRLYWYRQTLGQGPEFLTYFQNEAQLEKSRLLSDRFSAERPKGSFSTLEIQRTEQGDSAMYLCASSLVAYEQYFGPGTRLTVT.

V usage is TRBV19 and J usage is TRBJ2-2, with TRBD2 identical over 9 bases. This CDR3 region has 16 residues. The junction had 9 bases not matched to a gene; V was cut back by 7 bases and J by 3 bases. In germline, CDR1 is LNHDA, CDR2 SQIVND (reference sequence). This CDR3 reads CASIIDGTSYTGELFF. Written as DNA, the CDR3 is TGTGCCAGTATAATTGACGGGACTAGCTACACCGGGGAGCTGTTTTTT.

The chain uses TRBV7-6 and TRBJ2-1; TRBD2 matches 14 bases. The CDR3 runs 15 residues. Germline CDR1 SGHVS, CDR2 FNYEAQ. Unmatched junction bases numbered 6, after V lost 6 bases and J lost 8 bases. DNA for the CDR3: TGTGCCAGCAGTCGATTGACTAGCGGGGGGGATGAGCAGTTCTTC. Translated: CASSRLTSGGDEQFF.

V is TRBV28 and J is TRBJ2-7; TRBD2 aligns across 8 bases. With 7 bases clipped from V and 2 bases from J, the junction kept 10 bases outside the gene matches. Germline V lookup: CDR1 MDHEN, CDR2 SYDVKM. This CDR3 region has 15 residues. The CDR3 loop reads CASTLQGGRTYEQYF. The CDR3 DNA reads as TGTGCCAGCACCCTACAAGGCGGGAGGACCTACGAGCAGTACTTC.

This rearrangement joins TRBV7-8 to TRBJ2-1; D might be TRBD1 (6 bases). Per germline, CDR1 SGHVS and CDR2 FQNEAQ. V lost 3 bases and J lost 3, with 9 bases in between. The CDR3 covers 14 residues. In nucleotides, the CDR3 is TGTGCCAGCAGCTTGGAGACAGGCTACAATGAGCAGTTCTTC. Translation: CASSLETGYNEQFF.

V is TRBV2 and J is TRBJ2-5, with TRBD2 matching over 7 bases. CDR3 length: 17 amino acids. Trimming took 3 bases from V and 3 from J; bases not matched to a gene: 13. CDR1 SNHLY and CDR2 FYNNEI come from the germline V gene. CDR3 region: CASSERVAGKLEETQYF. In DNA form, the CDR3 reads TGTGCCAGCAGTGAGCGGGTAGCGGGTAAACTAGAAGAGACCCAGTACTTC.